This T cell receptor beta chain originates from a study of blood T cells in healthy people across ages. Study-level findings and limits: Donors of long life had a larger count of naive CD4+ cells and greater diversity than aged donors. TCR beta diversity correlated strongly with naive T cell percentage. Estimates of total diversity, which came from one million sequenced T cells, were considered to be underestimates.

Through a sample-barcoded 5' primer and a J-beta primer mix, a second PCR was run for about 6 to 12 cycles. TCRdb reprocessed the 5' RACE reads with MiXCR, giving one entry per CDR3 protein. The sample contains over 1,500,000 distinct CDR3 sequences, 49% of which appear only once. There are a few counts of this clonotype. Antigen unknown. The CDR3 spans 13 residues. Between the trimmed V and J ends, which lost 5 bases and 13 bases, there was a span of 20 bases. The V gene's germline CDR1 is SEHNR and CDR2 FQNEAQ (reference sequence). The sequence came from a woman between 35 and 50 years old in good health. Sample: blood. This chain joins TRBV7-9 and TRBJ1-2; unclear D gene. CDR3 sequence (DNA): TGTGCCAGCAGCCAACCAGGACGGTTAGATTCCACCTTC. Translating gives CASSQPGRLDSTF.